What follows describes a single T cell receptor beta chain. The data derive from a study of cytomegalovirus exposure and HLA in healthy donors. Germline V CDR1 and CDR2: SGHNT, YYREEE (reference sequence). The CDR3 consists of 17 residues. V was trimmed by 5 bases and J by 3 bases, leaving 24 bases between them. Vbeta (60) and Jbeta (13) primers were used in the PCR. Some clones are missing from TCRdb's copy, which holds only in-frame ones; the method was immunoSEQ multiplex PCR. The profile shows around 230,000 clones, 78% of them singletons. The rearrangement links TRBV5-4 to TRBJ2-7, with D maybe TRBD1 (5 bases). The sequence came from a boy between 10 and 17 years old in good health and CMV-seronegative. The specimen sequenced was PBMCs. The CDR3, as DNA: TGTGCCAGCAGTCCCCATCCCCCGAGGACACTATTCTACGAGCAGTACTTC. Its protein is CASSPHPPRTLFYEQYF.